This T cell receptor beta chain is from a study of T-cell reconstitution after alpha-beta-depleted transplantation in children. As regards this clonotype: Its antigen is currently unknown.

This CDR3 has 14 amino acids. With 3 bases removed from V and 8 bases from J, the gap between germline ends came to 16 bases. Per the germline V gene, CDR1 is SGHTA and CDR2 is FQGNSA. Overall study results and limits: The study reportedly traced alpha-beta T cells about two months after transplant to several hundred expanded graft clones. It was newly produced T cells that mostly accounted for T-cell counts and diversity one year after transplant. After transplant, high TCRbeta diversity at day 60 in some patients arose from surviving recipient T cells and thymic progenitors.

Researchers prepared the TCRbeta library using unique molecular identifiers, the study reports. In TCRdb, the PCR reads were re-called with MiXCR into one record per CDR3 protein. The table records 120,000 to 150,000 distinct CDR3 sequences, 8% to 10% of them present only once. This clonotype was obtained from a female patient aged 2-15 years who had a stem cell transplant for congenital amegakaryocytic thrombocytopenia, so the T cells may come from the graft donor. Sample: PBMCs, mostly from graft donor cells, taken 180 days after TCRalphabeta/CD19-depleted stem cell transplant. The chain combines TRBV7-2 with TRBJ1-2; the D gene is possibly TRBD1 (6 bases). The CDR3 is CASSLPDRFAGYTF. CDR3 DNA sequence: TGTGCCAGCAGCTTGCCAGACAGGTTCGCAGGCTACACCTTC.